This T cell receptor beta chain was sequenced during a study of blood T cell repertoires in COVID-19. On the study more broadly: Italy, Spain and the United States were the sources of the convalescent and acute COVID-19 samples. The cDNA or gDNA used as material had been derived from T cells, B-cell-depleted T cells, or PBMCs.

The CDR3 spans 11 residues. Germline V gene data show CDR1 as KGHDR and CDR2 as SFDVKD. V shed 6 bases and J shed 4 bases, with 5 bases lying between them. Original processing notes: Amplification of reference gene primers was used by the study to estimate nucleated cell counts. Data came from immunoSEQ multiplex PCR; TCRdb stores just in-frame clones and leaves some out. That table gives V, J and clone size, and the DNA gave D and trimming. The data show around 26,000 clones, approximately 86% seen once. This clone was seen only a few times. This TCR was recovered from a man older than 75 with active or convalescent COVID-19. The V call is TRBV24-1, the J call TRBJ2-5; D not certain. Sequencing was done on a sample of peripheral blood. CDR3 protein: CATSRLETQYF. In nucleotides, the CDR3 is TGTGCCACCAGTCGTTTAGAGACCCAGTACTTC.